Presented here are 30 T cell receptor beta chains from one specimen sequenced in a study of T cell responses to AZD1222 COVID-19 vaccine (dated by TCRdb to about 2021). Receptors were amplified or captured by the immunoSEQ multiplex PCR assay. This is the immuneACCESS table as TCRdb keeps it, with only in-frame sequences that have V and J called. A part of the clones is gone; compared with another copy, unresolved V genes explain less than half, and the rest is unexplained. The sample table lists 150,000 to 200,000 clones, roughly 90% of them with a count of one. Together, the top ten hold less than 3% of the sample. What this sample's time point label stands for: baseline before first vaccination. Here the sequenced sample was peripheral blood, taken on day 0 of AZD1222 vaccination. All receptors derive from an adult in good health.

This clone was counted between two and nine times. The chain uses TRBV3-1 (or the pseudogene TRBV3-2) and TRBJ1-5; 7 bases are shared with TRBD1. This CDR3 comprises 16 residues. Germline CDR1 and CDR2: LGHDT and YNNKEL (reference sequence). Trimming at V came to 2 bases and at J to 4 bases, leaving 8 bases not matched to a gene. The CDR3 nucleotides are TGTGCCAGCAGCCAAAGGGGGCGCCGCGGGAATCAGCCCCAGCATTTT. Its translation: CASSQRGRRGNQPQHF.

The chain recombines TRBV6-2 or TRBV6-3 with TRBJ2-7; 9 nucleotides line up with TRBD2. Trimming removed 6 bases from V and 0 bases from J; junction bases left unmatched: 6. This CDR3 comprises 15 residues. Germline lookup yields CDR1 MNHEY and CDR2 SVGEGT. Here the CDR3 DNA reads TGTGCCAGCAGCGGACTAGCGCAAAGCTCCTACGAGCAGTACTTC. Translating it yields CASSGLAQSSYEQYF.

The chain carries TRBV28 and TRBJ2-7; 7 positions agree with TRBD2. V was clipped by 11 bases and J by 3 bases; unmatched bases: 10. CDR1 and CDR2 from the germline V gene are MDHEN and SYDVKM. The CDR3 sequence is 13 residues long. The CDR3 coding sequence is TGTGCCGCCTCCGGGAGGACCCGCTACGAGCAGTACTTC. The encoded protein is CAASGRTRYEQYF.

This chain's CDR3 is CASSVPGGGSYEQYF. The CDR3 DNA sequence: TGTGCCAGCAGCGTTCCGGGTGGGGGGTCCTACGAGCAGTACTTC. The V call is TRBV9, the J call TRBJ2-7, with D perhaps matching TRBD2 (6 bases). Germline V gene lookup returns CDR1 SGDLS and CDR2 YYNGEE. This CDR3 comprises 15 residues. V was trimmed by 2 bases and J by 1 base, leaving 13 bases between them.

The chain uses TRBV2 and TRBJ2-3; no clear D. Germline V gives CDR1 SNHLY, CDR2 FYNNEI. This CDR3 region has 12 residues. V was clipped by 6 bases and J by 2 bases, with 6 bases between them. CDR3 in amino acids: CASRTDTDTQYF. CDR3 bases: TGTGCCAGCAGGACGGACACAGATACGCAGTATTTT.

The CDR3 coding sequence is TGTGCCAGCAGCCCGACAGGGAACTATGGCTACACCTTC. This translates into CASSPTGNYGYTF. The chain employs TRBV5-5 and TRBJ1-2; 7 bases agree with TRBD1. The V segment lost 4 bases and the J segment 2 bases; nucleotides outside the gene matches: 2. This CDR3 has 13 amino acids. From germline, CDR1 is SGHKS and CDR2 YYEKEE (reference sequence).

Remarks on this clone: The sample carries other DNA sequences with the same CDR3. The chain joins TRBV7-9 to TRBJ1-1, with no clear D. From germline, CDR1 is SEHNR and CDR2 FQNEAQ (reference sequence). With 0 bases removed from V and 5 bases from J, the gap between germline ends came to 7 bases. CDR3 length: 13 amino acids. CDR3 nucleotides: TGTGCCAGCAGCTTAGCCCGAGTGACTGAAGCTTTCTTT. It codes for CASSLARVTEAFF. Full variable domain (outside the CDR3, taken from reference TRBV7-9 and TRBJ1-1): DTGVSQNPRHKITKRGQNVTFRCDPISEHNRLYWYRQTLGQGPEFLTYFQNEAQLEKSRLLSDRFSAERPKGSFSTLEIQRTEQGDSAMYLCASSLARVTEAFFGQGTRLTVV.

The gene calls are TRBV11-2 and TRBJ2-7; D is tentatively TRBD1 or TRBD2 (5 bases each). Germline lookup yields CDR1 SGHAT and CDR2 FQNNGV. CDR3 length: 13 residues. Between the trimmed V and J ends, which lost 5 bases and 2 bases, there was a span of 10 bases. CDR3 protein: CASSRDRTYEQYF. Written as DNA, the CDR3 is TGTGCCAGCAGCCGGGACCGAACCTACGAGCAGTACTTC.

The CDR3 spells CASSPTGRLSGRGGTDTQYF. The CDR3 DNA sequence: TGTGCCAGCAGCCCAACGGGCCGCTTAAGCGGGAGGGGGGGCACAGATACGCAGTATTTT. This sequence joins TRBV7-8 and TRBJ2-3; the match to TRBD2 covers 10 bases. The germline V gene has CDR1 SGHVS and CDR2 FQNEAQ. This CDR3 has 20 residues. J lost 1 base, V lost 5 bases, and 18 bases had no gene match.

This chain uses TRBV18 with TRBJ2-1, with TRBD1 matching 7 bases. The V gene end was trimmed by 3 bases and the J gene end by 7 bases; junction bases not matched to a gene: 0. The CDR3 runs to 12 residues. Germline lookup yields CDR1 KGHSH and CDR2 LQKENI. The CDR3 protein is CASSPDRNEQFF. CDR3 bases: TGTGCCAGCTCACCGGACAGGAATGAGCAGTTCTTC.

CDR3 coding DNA: TGTGCCAGTAGTTCATCAGGGGGCGCTGGCTATGGCTACACCTTC. Protein product: CASSSSGGAGYGYTF. The rearrangement links TRBV19 to TRBJ1-2; 8 bases line up with TRBD1. V lost 5 bases, J lost 4 bases, and 9 bases stayed unmatched. The CDR3 sequence is 15 residues long. Germline lookup yields CDR1 LNHDA and CDR2 SQIVND (reference sequence).

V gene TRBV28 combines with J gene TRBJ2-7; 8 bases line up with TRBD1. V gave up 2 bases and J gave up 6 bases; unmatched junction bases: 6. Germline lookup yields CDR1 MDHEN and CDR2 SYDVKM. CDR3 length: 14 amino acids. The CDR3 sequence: CASSLSQGAGEQYF. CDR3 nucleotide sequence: TGTGCCAGCAGTTTAAGTCAGGGGGCTGGCGAGCAGTACTTC.

For the CDR3, the DNA is TGCGCCAGCAGCCTGCAGCGGGAGTCCTACGAGCAGTACTTC. This translates into CASSLQRESYEQYF. This chain links TRBV5-1 with TRBJ2-7, with 8 nucleotides matching TRBD2. Per the germline V gene, CDR1 is SGHRS and CDR2 is YFSETQ. The CDR3 sequence is 14 residues long. The V gene end was trimmed by 4 bases and the J gene end by 1 base; junction bases not matched to a gene: 4. Full variable domain (outside the CDR3, taken from reference TRBV5-1 and TRBJ2-7): KAGVTQTPRYLIKTRGQQVTLSCSPISGHRSVSWYQQTPGQGLQFLFEYFSETQRNKGNFPGRFSGRQFSNSRSEMNVSTLELGDSALYLCASSLQRESYEQYFGPGTRLTVT.

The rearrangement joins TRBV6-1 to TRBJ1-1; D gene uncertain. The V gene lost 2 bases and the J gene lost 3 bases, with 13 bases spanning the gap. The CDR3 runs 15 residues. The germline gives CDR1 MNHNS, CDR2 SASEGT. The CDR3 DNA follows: TGTGCCAGCAGTGAAAGGCAGCCTATGGACACTGAAGCTTTCTTT. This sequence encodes CASSERQPMDTEAFF.

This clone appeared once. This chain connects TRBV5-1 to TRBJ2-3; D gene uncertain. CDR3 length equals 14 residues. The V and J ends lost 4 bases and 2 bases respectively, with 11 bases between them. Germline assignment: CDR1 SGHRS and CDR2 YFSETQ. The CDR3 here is CASSPSLNTDTQYF. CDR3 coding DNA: TGCGCCAGCAGCCCCTCACTAAACACAGATACGCAGTATTTT.

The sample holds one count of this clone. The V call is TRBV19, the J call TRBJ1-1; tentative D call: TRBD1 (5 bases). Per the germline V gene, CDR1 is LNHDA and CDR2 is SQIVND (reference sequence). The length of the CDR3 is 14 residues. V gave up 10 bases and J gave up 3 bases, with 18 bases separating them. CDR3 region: CATSGGASDTEAFF. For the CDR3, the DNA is TGTGCCACCTCAGGAGGGGCCTCGGACACTGAAGCTTTCTTT.

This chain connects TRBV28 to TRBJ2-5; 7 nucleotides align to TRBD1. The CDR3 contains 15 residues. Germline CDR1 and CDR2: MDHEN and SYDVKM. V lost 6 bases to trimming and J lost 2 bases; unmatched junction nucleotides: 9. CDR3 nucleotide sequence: TGTGCCAGCAGCCCTGGGGACAGCCGACAAGAGACCCAGTACTTC. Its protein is CASSPGDSRQETQYF.

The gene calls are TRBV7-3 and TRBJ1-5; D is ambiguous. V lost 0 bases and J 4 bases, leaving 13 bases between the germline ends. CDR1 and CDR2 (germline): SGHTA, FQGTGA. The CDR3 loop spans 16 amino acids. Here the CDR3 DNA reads TGTGCCAGCAGCTTAACAGGGCCCGGGCGGAATCAGCCCCAGCATTTT. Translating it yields CASSLTGPGRNQPQHF.

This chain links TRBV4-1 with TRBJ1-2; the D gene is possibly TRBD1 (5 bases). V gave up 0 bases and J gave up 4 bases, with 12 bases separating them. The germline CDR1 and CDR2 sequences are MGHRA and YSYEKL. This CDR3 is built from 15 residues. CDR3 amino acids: CASSQDGGSGYGYTF. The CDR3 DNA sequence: TGCGCCAGCAGCCAAGATGGGGGATCAGGCTATGGCTACACCTTC.

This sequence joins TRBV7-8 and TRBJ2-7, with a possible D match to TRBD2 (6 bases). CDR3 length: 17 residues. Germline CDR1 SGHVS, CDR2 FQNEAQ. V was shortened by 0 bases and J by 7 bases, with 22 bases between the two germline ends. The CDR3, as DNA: TGTGCCAGCAGCTTAGCTTTGCGACGGGAGTCACTGAGGGAGCAGTACTTC. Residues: CASSLALRRESLREQYF.

The CDR3 reads CASSRGDSGNTGELFF. The CDR3 bases are TGTGCCAGCAGCCGAGGGGATAGCGGGAACACCGGGGAGCTGTTTTTT. The chain is built from TRBV3-1 (or the pseudogene TRBV3-2) and TRBJ2-2; a possible D gene is TRBD2 (6 bases). The V end was cut by 4 bases, the J end by 1 base, with 13 bases between. Germline V CDR1 and CDR2: LGHDT, YNNKEL (reference sequence). This CDR3 contains 16 residues.

The CDR3 here is CSAITPYEQYF. CDR3 DNA sequence: TGCAGTGCTATAACCCCGTACGAGCAGTACTTC. The rearrangement joins TRBV20-1 to TRBJ2-7, with unresolved D. The CDR3 is 11 amino acids. Germline V gene sequence: CDR1 DFQATT, CDR2 SNEGSKA (reference sequence). V lost 4 bases, J lost 4 bases, and 8 bases lay in between.

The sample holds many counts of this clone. The CDR3 loop reads CASRYRQANTEAFF. The CDR3 nucleotides read TGCGCCAGCAGGTACCGACAGGCGAACACTGAAGCTTTCTTT. This rearrangement joins TRBV5-1 to TRBJ1-1, with a weak D call TRBD1 (6 bases). Trimming pared 5 bases from V and 1 base from J, leaving 12 bases between. The V gene's germline CDR1 is SGHRS and CDR2 YFSETQ. This CDR3 region has 14 residues. The entire variable domain, with the rest obtained from reference TRBV5-1 and TRBJ1-1, is as follows: KAGVTQTPRYLIKTRGQQVTLSCSPISGHRSVSWYQQTPGQGLQFLFEYFSETQRNKGNFPGRFSGRQFSNSRSEMNVSTLELGDSALYLCASRYRQANTEAFFGQGTRLTVV.

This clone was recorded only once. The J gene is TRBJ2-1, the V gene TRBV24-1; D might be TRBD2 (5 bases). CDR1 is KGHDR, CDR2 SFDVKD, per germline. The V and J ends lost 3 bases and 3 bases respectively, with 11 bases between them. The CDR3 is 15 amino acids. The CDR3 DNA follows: TGTGCCACCAGTGATGGGCTAGCAAGCTACAATGAGCAGTTCTTC. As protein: CATSDGLASYNEQFF.

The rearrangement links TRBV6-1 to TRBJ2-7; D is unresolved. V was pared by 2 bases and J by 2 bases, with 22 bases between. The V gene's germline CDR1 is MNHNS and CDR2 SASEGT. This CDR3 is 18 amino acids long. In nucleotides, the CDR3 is TGTGCCAGCAGTGAATATCCCCCTCGGGTGGATATCGCCTACGAGCAGTACTTC. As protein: CASSEYPPRVDIAYEQYF.

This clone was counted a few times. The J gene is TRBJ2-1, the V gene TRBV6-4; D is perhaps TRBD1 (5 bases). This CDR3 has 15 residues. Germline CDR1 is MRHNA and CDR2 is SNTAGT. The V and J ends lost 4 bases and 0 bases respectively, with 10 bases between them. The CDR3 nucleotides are TGTGCCAGCAGTGCAGGGCACCTCTCCTACAATGAGCAGTTCTTC. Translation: CASSAGHLSYNEQFF.

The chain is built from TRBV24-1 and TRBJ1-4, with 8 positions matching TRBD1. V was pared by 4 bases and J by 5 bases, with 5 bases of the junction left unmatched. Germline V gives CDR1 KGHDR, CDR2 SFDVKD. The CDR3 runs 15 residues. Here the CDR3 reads CATSDPDRENEKLFF. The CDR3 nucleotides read TGTGCCACCAGTGACCCGGACAGGGAAAATGAAAAACTGTTTTTT.

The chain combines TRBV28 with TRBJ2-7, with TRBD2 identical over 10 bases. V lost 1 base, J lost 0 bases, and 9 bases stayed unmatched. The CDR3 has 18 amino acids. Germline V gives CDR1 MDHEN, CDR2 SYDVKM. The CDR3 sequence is CASSLSTSGTVSSYEQYF. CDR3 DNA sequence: TGTGCCAGCAGTTTATCTACTAGCGGGACCGTAAGCTCCTACGAGCAGTACTTC.

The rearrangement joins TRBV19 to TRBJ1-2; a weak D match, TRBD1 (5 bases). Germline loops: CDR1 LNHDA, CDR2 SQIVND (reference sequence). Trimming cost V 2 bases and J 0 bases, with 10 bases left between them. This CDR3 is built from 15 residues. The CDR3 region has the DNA TGTGCCAGTAGTATATCCGCAGGGACTAACTATGGCTACACCTTC. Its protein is CASSISAGTNYGYTF.

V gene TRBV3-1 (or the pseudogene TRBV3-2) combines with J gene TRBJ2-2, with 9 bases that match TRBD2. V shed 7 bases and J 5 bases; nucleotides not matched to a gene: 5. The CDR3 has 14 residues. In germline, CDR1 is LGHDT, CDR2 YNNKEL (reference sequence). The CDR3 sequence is CASTGAGGTGELFF. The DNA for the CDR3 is TGTGCCAGCACGGGAGCGGGAGGTACCGGGGAGCTGTTTTTT.